The 3 T cell receptor beta chains reported below all come from one sample, sequenced in a study of spatial heterogeneity in lung cancer. The study, taken as a whole, reports: Counts that tracked tumor mutation counts were those of expanded intratumoral alpha and beta TCRs.

Via MiXCR, TCRdb re-called the 5' RACE reads, giving one row per CDR3 protein. The sample contains roughly 3,500 distinct CDR3 sequences, roughly 5% of which appear only once. This sample's time point: sample taken at primary tumor resection. Their antigens remain unidentified. Material: lung tumor tissue, obtained at surgery. The source is a female donor with early-stage non-small cell lung cancer.

The sample holds many counts of this clonotype. The V gene is TRBV7-9, the J gene TRBJ2-3; D gene ambiguous. Trimming pared 1 base from V and 1 base from J, leaving 6 bases between. This CDR3 is 14 amino acids long. CDR1 and CDR2 (germline): SEHNR, FQNEAQ (reference sequence). The CDR3 bases are TGTGCCAGCAGCTTAGGAACAGGCACAGATACGCAGTATTTT. This encodes CASSLGTGTDTQYF.

By frequency in the sample, this clonotype is medium-sized. The CDR3 coding sequence is TGTGCCAGCACGAGGGGACAGGGGTACAATGAGCAGTTCTTC. It is translated as CASTRGQGYNEQFF. V is TRBV27 and J is TRBJ2-1; 10 nucleotides agree with TRBD1. The length of the CDR3 is 14 residues. Trimming removed 7 bases from V and 4 bases from J; junction bases left unmatched: 4. CDR1 and CDR2 from the germline V gene are MNHEY and SMNVEV (reference sequence).

This clonotype is deemed medium-sized (0.01 to 0.1%). This rearrangement joins TRBV18 to TRBJ2-2; D not certain. Deletions cut 7 bases from V and 0 bases from J, with 9 bases between. The CDR3 covers 14 residues. Germline V gene lookup returns CDR1 KGHSH and CDR2 LQKENI. The CDR3 DNA follows: TGTGCCAGCTGTCCCCGTTCGAACACCGGGGAGCTGTTTTTT. Translation gives CASCPRSNTGELFF.